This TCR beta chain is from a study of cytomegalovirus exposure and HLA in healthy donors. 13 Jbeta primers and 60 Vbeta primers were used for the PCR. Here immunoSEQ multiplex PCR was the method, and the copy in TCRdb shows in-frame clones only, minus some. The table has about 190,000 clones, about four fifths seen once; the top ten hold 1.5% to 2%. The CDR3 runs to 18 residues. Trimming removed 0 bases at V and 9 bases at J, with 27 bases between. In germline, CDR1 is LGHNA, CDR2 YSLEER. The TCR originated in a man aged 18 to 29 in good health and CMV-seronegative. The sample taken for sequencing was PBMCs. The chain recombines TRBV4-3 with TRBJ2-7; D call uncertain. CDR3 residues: CASSQDIEIAGEVSRQYF. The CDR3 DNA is TGCGCCAGCAGCCAAGATATCGAGATAGCCGGAGAAGTCTCAAGGCAGTACTTC.